The present T cell receptor (beta chain) was sequenced within a study of blood T cells in healthy people across ages. Across the whole study: Template switching captured about one barcoded beta molecule per two T cells.

Combining a sample-barcoded 5' primer with a J-beta primer mix, a second PCR ran for roughly 7 to 11 cycles. In TCRdb, the 5' RACE reads were re-called with MiXCR into one record per CDR3 protein. This table holds around 1.5 million distinct CDR3 sequences, roughly 45% found once. The CDR3 spans 17 residues. Germline CDR1 SNHLY, CDR2 FYNNEI. The V and J ends lost 7 bases and 4 bases, in that order; junction bases with no gene match: 16. In its sample, this clonotype was seen once. This clonotype originated in a woman younger than 30 in good health. Sequencing input: blood. The chain uses TRBV2 and TRBJ2-1; 7 bases fit TRBD2. CDR3 in amino acids: CASTPRSGATIYNEQFF. CDR3 DNA sequence: TGTGCCAGCACCCCCAGGAGCGGGGCGACGATATACAATGAGCAGTTCTTC.